A selection of T cell receptor beta chains follows, all from one sample in a study of T-cell reconstitution after alpha-beta-depleted transplantation in children. Using its own MiXCR run on the PCR reads, TCRdb lists one record per CDR3 protein. The repertoire includes around 500,000 distinct CDR3 sequences, about an eighth of them detected once, and about 5.6% sits in the top ten. The sample was PBMCs from the stem cell graft donor, taken from the stem cell graft. The receptors were sampled from a human donor who donated a stem cell graft to a child with combined immunodeficiency. Both conserved end residues are part of each CDR3. D genes are given only for firm matches. Expanded clones get a size class; other rows say once, few or many, or leave the size out.

v_gene: TRBV24-1; abundance: few; d_gene: TRBD2; j_gene: TRBJ2-5; CDR3nt: TGTGCCACCAGTCCTCGACTAGCGGGAGAAGAGACCCAGTACTTC; CDR3aa: CATSPRLAGEETQYF
v_gene: TRBV7-8; abundance: few; d_gene: -; j_gene: TRBJ2-5; CDR3nt: TGTGCCAGCAGCGCCCGGAGAACGGGAGTGGAAGAGACCCAGTACTTC; CDR3aa: CASSARRTGVEETQYF
v_gene: TRBV20-1; abundance: -; d_gene: TRBD2; j_gene: TRBJ2-5; CDR3nt: TGCAGTGCTAGAGGGGGACTAGCGGGTATCCAAGAGACCCAGTACTTC; CDR3aa: CSARGGLAGIQETQYF
v_gene: TRBV20-1; abundance: few; d_gene: -; j_gene: TRBJ2-5; CDR3nt: TGCAGTGCGGGGCTAACGGAGACCCAGTACTTC; CDR3aa: CSAGLTETQYF
v_gene: TRBV6-2/TRBV6-3; abundance: few; d_gene: -; j_gene: TRBJ2-7; CDR3nt: TGTGCCAGCAGTTACTCCCTTGGGACCCGTCTCTACGAGCAGTACTTC; CDR3aa: CASSYSLGTRLYEQYF
v_gene: TRBV7-8; abundance: few; d_gene: -; j_gene: TRBJ1-1; CDR3nt: TGTGCCAGCAGCAACTCAAACACTGAAGCTTTCTTT; CDR3aa: CASSNSNTEAFF
v_gene: TRBV27; abundance: -; d_gene: -; j_gene: TRBJ2-1; CDR3nt: TGTGCCAGCAGTTTATCCAGGGGTCAGGCCTTCAGCTCCTACAATGAGCAGTTCTTC; CDR3aa: CASSLSRGQAFSSYNEQFF
v_gene: TRBV12-3/TRBV12-4; abundance: few; d_gene: -; j_gene: TRBJ1-2; CDR3nt: TGTGCCAGCAGTTTAGCGCGAGGTCTTGGCTACACCTTC; CDR3aa: CASSLARGLGYTF
v_gene: TRBV4-2; abundance: -; d_gene: -; j_gene: TRBJ2-5; CDR3nt: TGTGCCAGCAGCCAAGACGGCAGGGGGGGACAAGAGACCCAGTACTTC; CDR3aa: CASSQDGRGGQETQYF
v_gene: TRBV7-9; abundance: -; d_gene: -; j_gene: TRBJ2-7; CDR3nt: TGTGCCAGCAGCTTCGAACAGAAGGCATCCTACGAGCAGAACTTC; CDR3aa: CASSFEQKASYEQNF
v_gene: TRBV9; abundance: few; d_gene: TRBD2; j_gene: TRBJ2-1; CDR3nt: TGTGCCAGCAGCGGCTTAGCGGGGCCGTCCTACAATGAGCAGTTCTTC; CDR3aa: CASSGLAGPSYNEQFF
v_gene: TRBV4-2; abundance: many; d_gene: TRBD1; j_gene: TRBJ2-5; CDR3nt: TGTGCCAGCAGCCAGGGACAGGGACCCGAGACCCAGTACTTC; CDR3aa: CASSQGQGPETQYF
v_gene: TRBV6-5; abundance: many; d_gene: -; j_gene: TRBJ2-7; CDR3nt: TGTGCCAGCAGATTTACAGGGAACGCCTACGAGCAGTACTTC; CDR3aa: CASRFTGNAYEQYF
v_gene: TRBV24-1; abundance: few; d_gene: -; j_gene: TRBJ1-5; CDR3nt: TGTGCCACCAGTGAGGATGGGCCTAATCAGCCCCAGCATTTT; CDR3aa: CATSEDGPNQPQHF
v_gene: TRBV27; abundance: -; d_gene: -; j_gene: TRBJ2-6; CDR3nt: TGTGCCAGCAGTTTACGGGGATTTGGGGCCAACGTCCTGACTTTC; CDR3aa: CASSLRGFGANVLTF
v_gene: TRBV29-1; abundance: many; d_gene: -; j_gene: TRBJ1-2; CDR3nt: TGCAGCGTTGCGGGTGGGAACTATGGCTACACCTTC; CDR3aa: CSVAGGNYGYTF
v_gene: TRBV25-1; abundance: many; d_gene: -; j_gene: TRBJ2-5; CDR3nt: TGTGCCAGCAGTGAGAGGGGCCCAGAAGAGACCCAGTACTTC; CDR3aa: CASSERGPEETQYF
v_gene: TRBV5-5; abundance: many; d_gene: TRBD2; j_gene: TRBJ2-1; CDR3nt: TGTGCCAGCAGCCCCGGGACTAGCGGGAGGACCAATGAGCAGTTCTTC; CDR3aa: CASSPGTSGRTNEQFF
v_gene: TRBV19; abundance: many; d_gene: -; j_gene: TRBJ1-1; CDR3nt: TGTGCCAGCAGCATAGGGGGAAACACTGAAGCTTTCTTT; CDR3aa: CASSIGGNTEAFF
v_gene: TRBV6-5; abundance: few; d_gene: TRBD1; j_gene: TRBJ1-5; CDR3nt: TGTGCCAGCAGTTACTCGATGGACAGGGACAATCAGCCCCAGCATTTT; CDR3aa: CASSYSMDRDNQPQHF
v_gene: TRBV12-3/TRBV12-4; abundance: many; d_gene: TRBD1; j_gene: TRBJ2-3; CDR3nt: TGTGCCAGCAGCCGGACAGGGGTTCCCCCAGATACGCAGTATTTT; CDR3aa: CASSRTGVPPDTQYF
v_gene: TRBV19; abundance: -; d_gene: -; j_gene: TRBJ2-1; CDR3nt: TGTGCCAGTAGGCCTCCCGGTTCGCAGAGGCATGAGCAGTTCTTC; CDR3aa: CASRPPGSQRHEQFF
v_gene: TRBV7-2; abundance: few; d_gene: -; j_gene: TRBJ2-7; CDR3nt: TGTGCCAGCAGCTTAGTGTACGGTTACGAGCAGTACTTC; CDR3aa: CASSLVYGYEQYF
v_gene: TRBV4-3; abundance: -; d_gene: TRBD1; j_gene: TRBJ2-2; CDR3nt: TGCGCCAGCCGGGACAGACGCCTTGTCGGGGAGCTGTTTTTT; CDR3aa: CASRDRRLVGELFF
v_gene: TRBV15; abundance: -; d_gene: -; j_gene: TRBJ2-3; CDR3nt: TGTGCCACCAGCAGAGGGACATCGGATACGCAGTATTTT; CDR3aa: CATSRGTSDTQYF
v_gene: TRBV28; abundance: -; d_gene: -; j_gene: TRBJ2-7; CDR3nt: TGTGCCAGCAGTTTCACAGGAGCCTACGAGCAGTACTTC; CDR3aa: CASSFTGAYEQYF
v_gene: TRBV27; abundance: -; d_gene: -; j_gene: TRBJ2-3; CDR3nt: TGTGCCAGCAGTCGACAGGCCGGTCTCACAGATACGCAGTATTTT; CDR3aa: CASSRQAGLTDTQYF